The TCR beta chain described here comes from a study of blood T cells in healthy people across ages. Germline lookup yields CDR1 SQVTM and CDR2 ANQGSEA. CDR3 length: 11 residues. Deletions cut 1 base from V and 7 bases from J, with 8 bases between. The use of a sample-barcoded 5' primer and a J-beta primer mix characterized a second PCR of roughly 7 to 11 cycles. TCRdb independently ran MiXCR on the 5' RACE reads; one entry per CDR3 protein. Of about a million distinct CDR3 sequences listed, under 40% are singletons. The sequence was collected from a man aged 18 to 30 in good health. Sequenced sample: blood. The chain carries TRBV29-1 and TRBJ2-7; a weak D match, TRBD2 (5 bases). The CDR3 loop reads CSVEVSAEQYF. As DNA, the CDR3 is TGCAGCGTTGAAGTTAGCGCTGAGCAGTACTTC.